This T cell receptor (beta chain) originates from a study of blood T cell repertoires in COVID-19. Here immunoSEQ multiplex PCR was the method, and the copy in TCRdb shows in-frame clones only, minus some. The sample lists some 240,000 clones, approximately 86% occurring once. Participants were aged about 18 to 95 years, lived in 25 or so US areas, and enrolled virtually. Clinical history reported by participants formed the basis on which cohorts were assigned. Sequencing was carried out using PBMCs or T cells enriched from blood (not recorded which). The TCR sequence derives from a middle-aged woman with acute COVID-19.

CDR3 sequence reads: CASSAGGGADTQYF. The CDR3 coding sequence is TGTGCCAGCAGCGCGGGAGGGGGCGCAGATACGCAGTATTTT. The rearrangement uses TRBV9 and TRBJ2-3, with TRBD2 as a possible D gene (8 bases). V was clipped by 3 bases and J by 4 bases, with 12 bases between them. The length of the CDR3 is 14 residues. Germline V CDR1 and CDR2: SGDLS, YYNGEE. Based on the CDR3 plus reference TRBV9 and TRBJ2-3, the full variable domain is DSGVTQTPKHLITATGQRVTLRCSPRSGDLSVYWYQQSLDQGLQFLIQYYNGEERAKGNILERFSAQQFPDLHSELNLSSLELGDSALYFCASSAGGGADTQYFGPGTRLTVL.